In this sample, the clone carrying this TCR beta chain turned up a few times. Its antigen is currently unknown. The source of the sample is a study of blood T cells in healthy people across ages. Findings and limits, study-wide: TCR beta diversity per million T cells fell roughly linearly with age.

Through a sample-barcoded 5' primer and a J-beta primer mix, a second PCR was run for roughly 6 to 11 cycles. Each of the cDNA molecules was tagged by a template-switch adaptor with 12 random nucleotides. TCRdb used MiXCR to reprocess the 5' RACE reads, holding one entry per CDR3 protein. The sample has a few hundred thousand distinct CDR3 sequences, 25% to 30% seen once; the top ten hold roughly 30%. Material for sequencing was blood. The sequence was obtained from a woman between 65 and 79 years old in good health.

Written as DNA, the CDR3 is TGTGCCAGCAGCTTAGGGGGCAATGGTGGCTACACCTTC. It translates to CASSLGGNGGYTF. V is TRBV7-9 and J is TRBJ1-2; TRBD1 might be the D (5 bases). The CDR3 contains 13 residues. V lost 1 base, J lost 7 bases, and 10 bases lay in between. Per germline, CDR1 SEHNR and CDR2 FQNEAQ (reference sequence).